Each of the 10 T cell receptor beta chains below was sequenced from the same sample in a study of tumor-infiltrating lymphocytes in primary liver carcinoma. Germline DNA was also extracted, and blood RNA derived from unsorted whole blood. Total RNA amounting to 450 to 500 ng was the source from which TCR beta cDNA was made with a constant-region primer. What produced the TCR beta libraries was three nested multiplex PCR rounds using slightly modified ARM-PCR. Each of the first two PCR rounds ran about 9 cycles with TRBV1-TRBV30 forward and C-beta reverse primers. TCRdb redid the calling of the multiplex PCR reads with MiXCR, one entry per CDR3 protein. This sample carries 200,000 or so distinct CDR3 sequences, less than 65% of them seen once, and the ten largest clones take approximately 6.5%. Sequencing input: peripheral blood. Receptors originate from a woman aged 55-69 years with primary liver carcinoma and hepatitis B virus infection.

Concerning this clonotype itself: One end of the junction is discordant with germline, which a read error may explain. The chain links TRBV4-1 to TRBJ2-2; possible D gene TRBD2, 6 bases. The V gene's germline CDR1 is MGHRA and CDR2 YSYEKL. This CDR3 is 14 amino acids long. The CDR3 is CASSQILAAGEMFF. Written as DNA, the CDR3 is TGCGCCAGCAGCCAAATACTAGCAGCCGGGGAGATGTTTTTT.

This clonotype was observed a handful of times. The chain combines TRBV28 with TRBJ1-2; no clear D. This CDR3 has 11 amino acids. The V gene lost 4 bases and the J gene lost 4 bases, with 4 bases spanning the gap. Per the germline V gene, CDR1 is MDHEN and CDR2 is SYDVKM. In DNA, the CDR3 is TGTGCCAGCAGTTACGGCTATGGCTACACCTTC. This translates into CASSYGYGYTF.

This clonotype was seen just once. Being one base from a much bigger clone, this may be a read error. The rearrangement links TRBV30 to TRBJ2-3; D not certain. The J call is doubtful: the DNA matches TRBJ1-5 better. Germline CDR1 reads GTSNPN; CDR2 reads SVGIG (reference sequence). CDR3 length equals 13 residues. The CDR3 coding sequence is TGTGCCTGGAGTCGCAACCCAACAGATACGCAGCATTTT. Its protein product is CAWSRNPTDTQHF.

About this clonotype itself: Just one base apart from a much larger clone, this may be a read error. This chain joins TRBV28 and TRBJ2-2, with D possibly TRBD2 on 7 matching bases. The CDR3 sequence is 12 residues long. Germline V gene lookup returns CDR1 MDHEN and CDR2 SYDVKM. The CDR3 DNA sequence: TGTGCCACGTGGGGGGGCACCAGGGAGCTGTTTTTT. This codes for CATWGGTRELFF.

The chain joins TRBV5-4 to TRBJ2-3, with 12 nucleotides matching TRBD2. The CDR3 covers 16 residues. CDR1 and CDR2 (germline): SGHNT, YYREEE (reference sequence). V was pared by 4 bases and J by 3 bases, with 6 bases of the junction left unmatched. The CDR3 nucleotides are TGTGCCAGCAGCCCGTCCGGGACTAGCGGGACAGATACGCAGTATTTT. Translating it yields CASSPSGTSGTDTQYF.

This clonotype was detected ten times or more. The V and J genes are TRBV6-1 and TRBJ1-1; the D is unclear. V lost 6 bases and J 0 bases, leaving 8 bases between the germline ends. Germline CDR1 and CDR2: MNHNS and SASEGT. This CDR3 has 13 amino acids. CDR3 sequence: CASRPGVNTEAFF. CDR3 nucleotides: TGTGCCAGCAGACCTGGGGTGAACACTGAAGCTTTCTTT.

Worth noting for this clonotype: Germline is not matched at one junction end, which may reflect a read error. The CDR3 DNA reads as TGCGCCAGCGCGAAGGTGGAGAATCAGCCCCTGCATTTT. Translation: CASAKVENQPLHF. The chain uses TRBV6-1 and TRBJ1-5, with D unclear. CDR1 is MNHNS and CDR2 is SASEGT in the germline V gene. This CDR3 comprises 13 residues.

A remark on this clonotype: This could be a read error, since a much larger clone is one nucleotide away. This sequence joins TRBV20-1 and TRBJ2-1; D might be TRBD2 (6 bases). CDR1 DFQATT and CDR2 SNEGSKA come from the germline V gene (reference sequence). This CDR3 spans 11 amino acids. The CDR3 DNA is TGCACTGCTAGACTAGGGATTGAGCAGTTCTTC. Amino acid sequence: CTARLGIEQFF.

A word on this clonotype: At one boundary the junction diverges from the germline segment, which might be a read error. The V and J genes are TRBV4-1 and TRBJ1-1; D not certain. The length of the CDR3 is 14 residues. Germline V gene lookup returns CDR1 MGHRA and CDR2 YSYEKL. CDR3 nucleotide sequence: TGCGCCAGCAGCCTTACGATCGGGAACACTGAAGCCTTCTTT. Translation gives CASSLTIGNTEAFF.

The chain has TRBV11-2 and TRBJ2-1, with 9 positions matching TRBD2. V gave up 6 bases and J gave up 8 bases; unmatched junction bases: 11. Germline values: CDR1 SGHAT, CDR2 FQNNGV. The CDR3 totals 15 residues. CDR3 in amino acids: CASRRGGVPTYEQFF. The CDR3 region has the DNA TGTGCCAGCAGGCGGGGGGGCGTACCTACATATGAGCAGTTCTTC.